The 24 T cell receptor beta chains reported below all come from one sample, sequenced in a study of lymphopenia after photon versus proton radiotherapy (dated by TCRdb to the late 2010s). Receptor libraries were prepared by the immunoSEQ multiplex PCR assay. Imported from immuneACCESS, the table was reduced by TCRdb to in-frame sequences with V and J called. These copies leave out some clones; in studies compared against another copy, an unresolved V gene accounts for under half, and the cause of the remainder is not known. The sample table records more than 60,000 clones; 86% of these occur just once. The biggest ten clones account for more than 2% of the sample. Here the sequenced sample was peripheral blood, taken from a patient treated with photon-based radiotherapy. These receptors all stem from a man aged 35 to 55 with gastric cancer.

The chain joins TRBV25-1 to TRBJ2-2; D is ambiguous. This CDR3 contains 15 residues. From germline, CDR1 is MGHDK and CDR2 SYGVNS. V was clipped by 2 bases and J by 4 bases, with 11 bases between them. CDR3 DNA sequence: TGTGCCAGCAGTGAAGTGGGGTGGGGCACCGGGGAGCTGTTTTTT. Amino acids: CASSEVGWGTGELFF. Together with reference TRBV25-1 and TRBJ2-2, the CDR3 gives the full variable domain: EADIYQTPRYLVIGTGKKITLECSQTMGHDKMYWYQQDPGMELHLIHYSYGVNSTEKGDLSSESTVSRIRTEHFPLTLESARPSHTSQYLCASSEVGWGTGELFFGEGSRLTVL.

This chain links TRBV6-1 with TRBJ2-5; the D gene is possibly TRBD2 (5 bases). Germline values: CDR1 MNHNS, CDR2 SASEGT. V lost 6 bases, J lost 5 bases, and 16 bases lay in between. The CDR3 length is 14 residues. The CDR3 is CASREFLAVETQYF. The CDR3 DNA is TGTGCCAGCAGGGAATTCCTAGCAGTGGAGACCCAGTACTTC.

The genes are TRBV6-1 and TRBJ1-5; tentative D call: TRBD1 (6 bases). The length of the CDR3 is 12 residues. The ends were cut back, 6 bases at V and 10 bases at J, with 13 bases in the middle. Germline CDR1 MNHNS, CDR2 SASEGT. The CDR3 loop reads CASRVHREPQHF. DNA of the CDR3: TGTGCCAGCAGAGTCCACAGGGAACCCCAGCATTTT.

V usage is TRBV28 and J usage is TRBJ1-6; tentative D call: TRBD1 (6 bases). The CDR3 runs 18 residues. The V gene's germline CDR1 is MDHEN and CDR2 SYDVKM. V lost 5 bases to trimming and J lost 3 bases, with 20 bases between them. This chain's CDR3 is CASSPPVGGGGYNSPLHF. CDR3 nucleotide sequence: TGTGCCAGCAGTCCCCCGGTAGGTGGAGGGGGCTATAATTCACCCCTCCACTTT.

V usage is TRBV9 and J usage is TRBJ2-5; D remains unclear. The CDR3 runs 14 residues. CDR1 SGDLS and CDR2 YYNGEE come from the germline V gene. V was cut by 0 bases and J by 2 bases, with 8 bases left in between. CDR3 region: CASSVDGSQETQYF. Written as DNA, the CDR3 is TGTGCCAGCAGCGTAGATGGATCGCAAGAGACCCAGTACTTC.

This clone has only one observation. The chain links TRBV7-8 to TRBJ2-3; D is ambiguous. Trimming removed 5 bases from V and 3 bases from J, with 15 bases in between. This CDR3 spans 15 amino acids. Germline CDR1 is SGHVS and CDR2 is FQNEAQ. Written as DNA, the CDR3 is TGTGCCAGCAGCCGCCGACCGGAGCCGACAGATACGCAGTATTTT. Protein: CASSRRPEPTDTQYF.

CDR3: CASSLGLAGSLYNEQFF. CDR3 bases: TGTGCCAGCAGCTTGGGGCTAGCGGGGAGTTTGTACAATGAGCAGTTCTTC. The chain is built from TRBV5-6 and TRBJ2-1; TRBD2 agrees at 9 bases. Looked up from germline, CDR1 is SGHDT and CDR2 is YYEEEE. V shed 0 bases and J 4 bases; nucleotides not matched to a gene: 8. The CDR3 totals 17 residues.

V and J are TRBV18 and TRBJ1-1, with D possibly being TRBD1 (6 bases). The CDR3 loop spans 15 amino acids. Germline lookup yields CDR1 KGHSH and CDR2 LQKENI. V was cut by 2 bases and J by 4 bases, with 14 bases left in between. CDR3 protein: CASSPVGGTSTEAFF. The CDR3 DNA follows: TGTGCCAGCTCACCAGTTGGGGGCACGAGCACTGAAGCTTTCTTT.

The chain joins TRBV5-4 to TRBJ2-6; D is ambiguous. Per germline, CDR1 SGHNT and CDR2 YYREEE (reference sequence). V lost 4 bases, J lost 4 bases, and 15 bases lay in between. There are 16 residues in the CDR3. This chain's CDR3 is CASSPEISPGANVLTF. The DNA of the CDR3 is TGTGCCAGCAGCCCTGAGATATCTCCCGGGGCCAACGTCCTGACTTTC.

The chain combines TRBV19 with TRBJ1-1, with TRBD1 matching over 10 bases. Germline trimming cut 6 bases from V and 7 bases from J; bases unmatched to any gene: 8. The CDR3 loop spans 14 amino acids. The germline gives CDR1 LNHDA, CDR2 SQIVND (reference sequence). The CDR3 DNA reads TGTGCCAGTAGCCCATACGGGACAGGGGTTGAAGCTTTCTTT. It yields the protein CASSPYGTGVEAFF.

This clone was seen just once. The V call is TRBV21-1, the J call TRBJ2-5; the table gives TRBD1 as D, unverified against the DNA. TRBV21-1 is an annotated pseudogene. The CDR3 is 15 amino acids. The chain's CDR3 is CASSKVRASQETQYF. The CDR3, as DNA: TGTGCCAGCAGCAAGGTCAGGGCCTCCCAAGAGACCCAGTACTTC.

The chain links TRBV4-2 to TRBJ1-1; D unclear. The CDR3 consists of 13 residues. In germline, CDR1 is LGHNA, CDR2 YNFKEQ. Trimming removed 0 bases at V and 1 base at J, with 3 bases between. The CDR3 is CASSQDSNTEAFF. CDR3 nucleotides: TGTGCCAGCAGCCAAGACTCGAACACTGAAGCTTTCTTT.

The V call is TRBV18, the J call TRBJ1-4; D call uncertain. This CDR3 spans 18 amino acids. Germline-derived CDR1 and CDR2 are KGHSH and LQKENI. V lost 5 bases to trimming and J lost 1 base, with 20 bases between them. The CDR3 coding sequence is TGTGCCAGCTCAGCCCAGCCATCGGTGTTTCGAACTAATGAAAAACTGTTTTTT. Translation gives CASSAQPSVFRTNEKLFF.

This chain connects TRBV30 to TRBJ2-5; D remains unclear. Trimming removed 5 bases at V and 3 bases at J, with 7 bases between. The CDR3 spans 11 residues. Germline V CDR1 and CDR2: GTSNPN, SVGIG (reference sequence). The CDR3 coding sequence is TGTGCCTGGGTCAAAAAAGAGACCCAGTACTTC. Translating gives CAWVKKETQYF.

The chain uses TRBV5-5 and TRBJ2-7, with D possibly TRBD1 on 7 matching bases. Trimming pared 1 base from V and 5 bases from J, leaving 16 bases between. CDR1 SGHKS and CDR2 YYEKEE come from the germline V gene (reference sequence). The CDR3 contains 15 residues. The CDR3: CASSLLEGAGDEQYF. The DNA for the CDR3 is TGTGCCAGCAGCTTGTTGGAGGGGGCAGGGGACGAGCAGTACTTC.

The rearrangement uses TRBV9 and TRBJ1-4; 9 nucleotides line up with TRBD1. The CDR3 extends over 16 amino acids. Germline V gene data show CDR1 as SGDLS and CDR2 as YYNGEE. Trimming cost V 0 bases and J 0 bases; bases outside gene matches: 0. The CDR3 bases are TGTGCCAGCAGCGTAGGGACAGGGGCAACTAATGAAAAACTGTTTTTT. Amino acid sequence: CASSVGTGATNEKLFF. Filled out from reference TRBV9 and TRBJ1-4, the complete variable domain reads DSGVTQTPKHLITATGQRVTLRCSPRSGDLSVYWYQQSLDQGLQFLIQYYNGEERAKGNILERFSAQQFPDLHSELNLSSLELGDSALYFCASSVGTGATNEKLFFGSGTQLSVL.

For this clone: This sample also contains other DNA sequences that code for the same CDR3. The rearrangement links TRBV30 to TRBJ1-3; unclear D gene. Trimming removed 0 bases from V and 4 bases from J, with 4 bases in between. Per the germline V gene, CDR1 is GTSNPN and CDR2 is SVGIG (reference sequence). This CDR3 is 12 amino acids long. The CDR3 sequence: CAWSVRGNTIYF. The CDR3, as DNA: TGTGCCTGGAGTGTACGCGGAAACACCATATATTTT.

In its sample, this clone was seen once. The V call is TRBV2, the J call TRBJ2-1; D is uncertain. V was clipped by 1 base and J by 1 base, with 17 bases between them. This CDR3 contains 18 residues. The V gene's germline CDR1 is SNHLY and CDR2 FYNNEI. The CDR3 region has the DNA TGTGCCAGCAGTGAAGTCCCCCTACAGCAAGCGTCCTACAATGAGCAGTTCTTC. It codes for CASSEVPLQQASYNEQFF.

This rearrangement joins TRBV7-2 to TRBJ2-7; D gene uncertain. This CDR3 is built from 14 residues. Germline V gene lookup returns CDR1 SGHTA and CDR2 FQGNSA. The V and J ends lost 1 base and 1 base respectively, with 8 bases between them. CDR3 sequence reads: CASSLGPISYEQYF. The DNA for the CDR3 is TGTGCCAGCAGCTTAGGCCCTATTTCCTACGAGCAGTACTTC.

In DNA form, the CDR3 reads TGTGCCAGCAGCTCCGGTCGCCTGACAGATAACTATGGCTACACCTTC. Translating it yields CASSSGRLTDNYGYTF. This chain links TRBV11-1 with TRBJ1-2, with a possible D match to TRBD1 (5 bases). From germline, CDR1 is SGHAT and CDR2 FQDESV (reference sequence). The CDR3 contains 16 residues. V was clipped by 4 bases and J by 1 base, with 16 bases between them.

The gene calls are TRBV9 and TRBJ1-6; tentative D call: TRBD1 (5 bases). The CDR3 covers 15 residues. Trimming removed 2 bases at V and 5 bases at J, with 11 bases between. Germline CDR1 reads SGDLS; CDR2 reads YYNGEE. CDR3 bases: TGTGCCAGCAGCGTGGATCAGGGTGATAATTCACCCCTCCACTTT. Protein: CASSVDQGDNSPLHF. Full variable domain (rest looked up from reference TRBV9 and TRBJ1-6): DSGVTQTPKHLITATGQRVTLRCSPRSGDLSVYWYQQSLDQGLQFLIQYYNGEERAKGNILERFSAQQFPDLHSELNLSSLELGDSALYFCASSVDQGDNSPLHFGNGTRLTVT.

This rearrangement joins TRBV7-3 to TRBJ1-1, with D perhaps TRBD1 (5 bases). Germline loops: CDR1 SGHTA, CDR2 FQGTGA. The CDR3 consists of 14 residues. Trimming cost V 5 bases and J 1 base, with 11 bases left between them. CDR3 DNA sequence: TGTGCCAGCAGCCCCCAGGGCGAGAACACTGAAGCTTTCTTT. Translating gives CASSPQGENTEAFF.

This clone was found a few times. The chain is built from TRBV30 and TRBJ1-2; 9 bases map to TRBD1. Germline loops: CDR1 GTSNPN, CDR2 SVGIG (reference sequence). This CDR3 is 14 amino acids long. V lost 4 bases to trimming and J lost 1 base; unmatched junction nucleotides: 4. The CDR3 DNA reads TGTGCCTGGACCCCGGACAGGGGTAACTATGGCTACACCTTC. Amino acid sequence: CAWTPDRGNYGYTF.

The rearrangement uses TRBV7-2 and TRBJ2-7, with 7 bases that match TRBD2. The trim removed 7 bases at V and 3 bases at J, leaving 9 bases unmatched. The CDR3 totals 14 residues. Germline CDR1 is SGHTA and CDR2 is FQGNSA. In nucleotides, the CDR3 is TGTGCCAGCAAATGGGCTAGCGGCAACTACGAGCAGTACTTC. This encodes CASKWASGNYEQYF.